These T cell receptor beta chains were read from a single sample in a study of T cell responses to AZD1222 COVID-19 vaccine. Libraries were prepared by immunoSEQ multiplex PCR; TCRdb keeps only in-frame clonotypes and omits some of them. The table includes fewer than 120,000 clones, around 81% detected once. The sequenced sample was peripheral blood, obtained on day 0 of AZD1222 vaccination. These receptors originate from an adult in good health. CDR3s leave out the opening cysteine and the closing phenylalanine or tryptophan. Each record gives: CDR3 protein, V gene, clone size, J gene. A clone size is listed for some rows: how often the clone was seen (once, few, many), or a class if it is expanded.

CDR3 protein: ASSTLDRAEQY
V gene: TRBV19
clone size: -
J gene: TRBJ2-7

CDR3 protein: ASSQGQRYSSGNTIY
V gene: TRBV3-1/TRBV3-2
clone size: -
J gene: TRBJ1-3

CDR3 protein: ASSVGQGATYEQF
V gene: TRBV6-4
clone size: -
J gene: TRBJ2-1

CDR3 protein: ASSLLGGGSGANVLT
V gene: TRBV28
clone size: -
J gene: TRBJ2-6

CDR3 protein: ASSSGAGLLRELF
V gene: TRBV5-4
clone size: -
J gene: TRBJ2-2

CDR3 protein: ASSSRGGGTTEAF
V gene: TRBV7-2
clone size: once
J gene: TRBJ1-1

CDR3 protein: ASSPQTSGTGGTQY
V gene: TRBV5-4
clone size: -
J gene: TRBJ2-3

CDR3 protein: ASSRRGVNTGELF
V gene: TRBV7-2
clone size: -
J gene: TRBJ2-2

CDR3 protein: ASSSRLAGGFSLETQY
V gene: TRBV9
clone size: -
J gene: TRBJ2-5

CDR3 protein: ASSIRLPNQPQH
V gene: TRBV19
clone size: -
J gene: TRBJ1-5

CDR3 protein: ASRGHRLSADTQY
V gene: TRBV27
clone size: -
J gene: TRBJ2-3

CDR3 protein: ATLPGTGNTEAF
V gene: TRBV6-5
clone size: -
J gene: TRBJ1-1

CDR3 protein: ASSNPRSTDTQY
V gene: TRBV21-1
clone size: once
J gene: TRBJ2-3

CDR3 protein: ASRQRDNKNTEAF
V gene: TRBV6-5
clone size: -
J gene: TRBJ1-1

CDR3 protein: ASFGQGRNTGELF
V gene: TRBV19
clone size: -
J gene: TRBJ2-2

CDR3 protein: ASSLQEETKTGEQPQH
V gene: TRBV7-6
clone size: -
J gene: TRBJ1-5

CDR3 protein: SASEEVGRLGEAF
V gene: TRBV20-1
clone size: -
J gene: TRBJ1-1

CDR3 protein: ASTLDRSWGNTIY
V gene: TRBV2
clone size: -
J gene: TRBJ1-3

CDR3 protein: ASSPTGGTREKLF
V gene: TRBV18
clone size: -
J gene: TRBJ1-4

CDR3 protein: ASSARQRTGNTEAF
V gene: TRBV9
clone size: few
J gene: TRBJ1-1

CDR3 protein: ASSQEHRGSYNEQF
V gene: TRBV4-1
clone size: -
J gene: TRBJ2-1

CDR3 protein: ASGSPVTDTQY
V gene: TRBV19
clone size: -
J gene: TRBJ2-3

CDR3 protein: ASSASGRMNEQF
V gene: TRBV10-1
clone size: -
J gene: TRBJ2-1

CDR3 protein: ASSIGQGRHSPLH
V gene: TRBV19
clone size: -
J gene: TRBJ1-6

CDR3 protein: ASSPQTAGDIQY
V gene: TRBV18
clone size: -
J gene: TRBJ2-4

CDR3 protein: ASSQGDGGGSTDTQY
V gene: TRBV4-3
clone size: -
J gene: TRBJ2-3

CDR3 protein: ARSGFGGNSPLH
V gene: TRBV30
clone size: -
J gene: TRBJ1-6

CDR3 protein: ATSAALDTQY
V gene: TRBV24-1
clone size: -
J gene: TRBJ2-3

CDR3 protein: ARSLGEICTDTQY
V gene: TRBV5-3
clone size: -
J gene: TRBJ2-3

CDR3 protein: ASSPLPRGNTEAF
V gene: TRBV7-2
clone size: few
J gene: TRBJ1-1

CDR3 protein: ASSREAGIGGNEQF
V gene: TRBV3-1/TRBV3-2
clone size: -
J gene: TRBJ2-1

CDR3 protein: ASTTGGSGNTEAF
V gene: TRBV6-5
clone size: -
J gene: TRBJ1-1

CDR3 protein: ASSLLGQGNEKLF
V gene: TRBV28
clone size: once
J gene: TRBJ1-4

CDR3 protein: ASSSGAQAF
V gene: TRBV11-2
clone size: -
J gene: TRBJ1-1

CDR3 protein: ASDWDRRDDGYT
V gene: TRBV2
clone size: many
J gene: TRBJ1-2

CDR3 protein: ASIPGGTSGFVYNNEQF
V gene: TRBV19
clone size: -
J gene: TRBJ2-1

CDR3 protein: ASSQQPLAGGTDTQY
V gene: TRBV4-3
clone size: -
J gene: TRBJ2-3

CDR3 protein: AWSRHSRGTGVAYGYT
V gene: TRBV30
clone size: once
J gene: TRBJ1-2

CDR3 protein: AWSRVTSVYNEQF
V gene: TRBV30
clone size: -
J gene: TRBJ2-1

CDR3 protein: ASSFSTGSSYEQY
V gene: TRBV5-5
clone size: -
J gene: TRBJ2-7

CDR3 protein: ASTPKLGQANSPLH
V gene: TRBV4-2
clone size: once
J gene: TRBJ1-6

CDR3 protein: ASRVAGGNADTQY
V gene: TRBV25-1
clone size: once
J gene: TRBJ2-3

CDR3 protein: ASRTESYSNQPQH
V gene: TRBV6-6
clone size: -
J gene: TRBJ1-5

CDR3 protein: ASSTGLVPDTQY
V gene: TRBV19
clone size: -
J gene: TRBJ2-3

CDR3 protein: ASRETGTTDTQY
V gene: TRBV6-5
clone size: -
J gene: TRBJ2-3

CDR3 protein: ASSRTEGRNTIY
V gene: TRBV3-1/TRBV3-2
clone size: -
J gene: TRBJ1-3

CDR3 protein: ASSYSDKGGHEQY
V gene: TRBV6-6
clone size: -
J gene: TRBJ2-7

CDR3 protein: ASSSAGGSYEQY
V gene: TRBV11-2
clone size: -
J gene: TRBJ2-7

CDR3 protein: ASSLAPGDTEAF
V gene: TRBV5-1
clone size: few
J gene: TRBJ1-1

CDR3 protein: ASSPGQGRYNSPLH
V gene: TRBV5-1
clone size: few
J gene: TRBJ1-6

CDR3 protein: ASSPRTGGVGQPQH
V gene: TRBV6-2/TRBV6-3
clone size: -
J gene: TRBJ1-5